The clone carrying this T cell receptor (beta chain) came up once. The target antigen is unknown. The germline CDR1 and CDR2 sequences are MGHRA and YSYEKL. V was trimmed by 0 bases and J by 3 bases, leaving 9 bases between them. The CDR3 runs 15 residues. These data belong to a study of lymphopenia after photon versus proton radiotherapy. Study-level findings and limits: After the lymphocyte nadir, photon-treated repertoires showed oligoclonal expansion, especially of CD8+ Temra cells. Under photons, naive T cells and diversity fell while effector/memory populations rose. Larger post-nadir TCR diversity loss correlated inversely with survival in deceased patients.

The protocol was immunoSEQ multiplex PCR, while the TCRdb copy is restricted to in-frame clones and leaves out a portion. The sample has 20,000 to 25,000 clones, roughly 85% seen once. The chain carries TRBV4-1 and TRBJ1-5, with D unclear. The sequence came from a man in his sixties with pancreatic cancer. Sequencing used peripheral blood, obtained from a patient treated with photon-based radiotherapy. The CDR3 loop reads CASSQDPLSNQPQHF. In nucleotides, the CDR3 is TGCGCCAGCAGCCAAGATCCCCTCTCCAATCAGCCCCAGCATTTT.